The subject of this entry is one TCR beta chain. This specimen belongs to a study of human T cells and chemical hapten exposure. Via MiXCR, TCRdb re-called the RACE reads, giving one row per CDR3 protein. The table shows 380,000 or so distinct CDR3 sequences, with about 5% occurring only once. There are 16 residues in the CDR3. V dropped 2 bases and J dropped 0 bases, with 11 bases sitting between them. The germline CDR1 and CDR2 sequences are MNHNY and SVGAGI (reference sequence). Time point here: pre-sensitization, week 0. The treatment denotes: therapeutic diphenylcyclopropenone sensitization with weekly scalp DPC.

This clonotype originated in a woman aged 18-35 years with alopecia areata. Some clones in this sample may be carry-over from other donors' samples. The starting material was whole blood, obtained in connection with sensitization to the hapten diphenylcyclopropenone (DPC). This chain uses TRBV6-6 with TRBJ1-5, with D unclear. The CDR3 reads CASSYRRSYSNQPQHF. CDR3 nucleotides: TGTGCCAGCAGTTACCGACGGTCCTATAGCAATCAGCCCCAGCATTTT.